Below, 4 T cell receptor beta chains from the same sample are listed, as sequenced in a study of blood T cell repertoires in COVID-19. TCRdb's copy holds only in-frame clones and misses some; the assay was immunoSEQ multiplex PCR. The sample includes about 290,000 clones, about nine tenths seen only once; the top ten take 1.5% to 2%. Specimen: PBMCs or T cells enriched from blood (not recorded which). The receptor set was obtained from a woman aged 40 to 55 who had recovered from COVID-19.

The chain employs TRBV30 and TRBJ1-2, with TRBD1 as a possible D gene (5 bases). Per germline, CDR1 GTSNPN and CDR2 SVGIG (reference sequence). V dropped 2 bases and J dropped 8 bases, with 12 bases sitting between them. The CDR3 loop spans 12 amino acids. The CDR3 bases are TGTGCCTGGAGTATCGGGGGAGTAGGCTACACCTTC. Translated: CAWSIGGVGYTF.

V and J are TRBV5-4 and TRBJ2-1; TRBD2 agrees at 10 bases. CDR3 length equals 17 residues. V shed 2 bases and J 8 bases; nucleotides not matched to a gene: 13. Germline CDR1 and CDR2: SGHNT and YYREEE (reference sequence). The chain's CDR3 is CASSFLLAGGLSDEQFF. In nucleotides, the CDR3 is TGTGCCAGCAGCTTTTTATTAGCGGGAGGCTTATCCGATGAGCAGTTCTTC.

This sequence joins TRBV19 and TRBJ1-2; TRBD1 might be the D (6 bases). This CDR3 is 13 amino acids long. The germline V gene encodes CDR1 LNHDA and CDR2 SQIVND (reference sequence). Trimming stripped 4 bases from V and 4 bases from J, with 10 bases between. The CDR3 here is CASSNRAAYGYTF. The CDR3 DNA sequence: TGTGCCAGTAGTAACAGGGCAGCCTATGGCTACACCTTC. Based on the CDR3 plus reference TRBV19 and TRBJ1-2, the full variable domain is DGGITQSPKYLFRKEGQNVTLSCEQNLNHDAMYWYRQDPGQGLRLIYYSQIVNDFQKGDIAEGYSVSREKKESFPLTVTSAQKNPTAFYLCASSNRAAYGYTFGSGTRLTVV.

A note on this clone: One junction end disagrees with the germline gene, perhaps due to a read error. The chain is built from TRBV7-9 and TRBJ1-2, with a weak D call TRBD1 (6 bases). Germline CDR1 and CDR2: SEHNR and FQNEAQ (reference sequence). CDR3 length equals 15 residues. CDR3 in amino acids: CASSLATGGEAGYTF. CDR3 DNA sequence: TGTGCCAGCAGCCTAGCGACGGGGGGCGAAGCTGGCTACACCTTC. The variable domain in full, completed from reference TRBV7-9 and TRBJ1-2, reads DTGVSQNPRHKITKRGQNVTFRCDPISEHNRLYWYRQTLGQGPEFLTYFQNEAQLEKSRLLSDRFSAERPKGSFSTLEIQRTEQGDSAMYLCASSLATGGEAGYTFGSGTRLTVV.